Each of the 22 T cell receptor beta chains below was sequenced from the same sample in a study of shared clonotypes between healthy human individuals. Some clones are missing from TCRdb's copy, which holds only in-frame ones; the method was immunoSEQ multiplex PCR. The table shows about 470,000 clones, with around 75% occurring only once. Sequenced sample: PBMCs. The receptors were sampled from a woman in her 40s in good health. Some clones in this sample may be carry-over from other donors' samples.

This clone occurred a few times. The chain uses TRBV7-3 and TRBJ1-3, with no clear D. This CDR3 comprises 14 residues. CDR1 and CDR2 (germline): SGHTA, FQGTGA. Deletions cut 5 bases from V and 0 bases from J, with 8 bases between. This CDR3 reads CASSPDISGNTIYF. As DNA, the CDR3 is TGTGCCAGCAGCCCTGACATCTCTGGAAACACCATATATTTT.

In this sample, this clone turned up a few times. The sample holds other DNA sequences that translate to the same CDR3. V is TRBV11-2 and J is TRBJ2-7; 7 bases match TRBD2. The CDR3 is 15 amino acids. V was clipped by 1 base and J by 0 bases; unmatched bases: 3. Per germline, CDR1 SGHAT and CDR2 FQNNGV. CDR3: CASSLAGGSSYEQYF. CDR3 DNA sequence: TGTGCCAGCAGCTTAGCGGGCGGGAGCTCCTACGAGCAGTACTTC.

The chain employs TRBV18 and TRBJ2-7; 10 positions match TRBD2. The length of the CDR3 is 15 residues. With 3 bases clipped from V and 6 bases from J, the junction kept 8 bases outside the gene matches. Germline values: CDR1 KGHSH, CDR2 LQKENI. The CDR3 protein is CASSPPLAGAGEQYF. DNA for the CDR3: TGTGCCAGCTCACCTCCGCTAGCGGGGGCCGGCGAGCAGTACTTC.

This chain joins TRBV5-1 and TRBJ2-7; D tentatively fits TRBD1 or TRBD2 (7 bases each). CDR1 and CDR2 (germline): SGHRS, YFSETQ. The CDR3 has 16 amino acids. The ends were cut back, 2 bases at V and 2 bases at J, with 17 bases in the middle. The CDR3 spells CASSFGPGGGTYEQYF. The DNA for the CDR3 is TGCGCCAGCAGCTTCGGACCAGGGGGAGGGACCTACGAGCAGTACTTC.

This clone was counted only a few times. V is TRBV4-1 and J is TRBJ2-1; 9 nucleotides line up with TRBD2. With V trimmed by 0 bases and J by 7 bases, 7 bases remained unmatched. The CDR3 extends over 16 amino acids. Germline V lookup: CDR1 MGHRA, CDR2 YSYEKL. CDR3 amino acids: CASSQERLAGYNEQFF. Here the CDR3 DNA reads TGCGCCAGCAGCCAAGAGCGGCTAGCGGGATATAATGAGCAGTTCTTC.

This clone appeared a few times. The chain joins TRBV9 to TRBJ2-7; D ambiguous. Germline CDR1 and CDR2: SGDLS and YYNGEE. CDR3 size: 13 residues. V shed 0 bases and J shed 3 bases, with 7 bases lying between them. The CDR3 DNA is TGTGCCAGCAGCGTAGGTGCGGTCTACGAGCAGTACTTC. Translating it yields CASSVGAVYEQYF.

V and J are TRBV7-2 and TRBJ2-7; TRBD2 aligns across 8 bases. V gave up 7 bases and J gave up 2 bases; unmatched junction bases: 7. Per the germline V gene, CDR1 is SGHTA and CDR2 is FQGNSA. The CDR3 covers 14 residues. CDR3 residues: CASNGAGVTYEQYF. Written as DNA, the CDR3 is TGTGCCAGCAACGGAGCGGGAGTCACCTACGAGCAGTACTTC.

The chain carries TRBV4-1 and TRBJ2-6, with 8 bases lining up with TRBD2. J was trimmed by 1 base and V by 1 base; bases with no gene match: 3. Germline V gives CDR1 MGHRA, CDR2 YSYEKL. The CDR3 spans 17 residues. The DNA for the CDR3 is TGCGCCAGCAGCCAAGGCCCGGGAGGGTCTGGGGCCAACGTCCTGACTTTC. It is translated as CASSQGPGGSGANVLTF.

This chain joins TRBV7-8 and TRBJ2-7; D is uncertain. Germline CDR1 SGHVS, CDR2 FQNEAQ. CDR3 size: 15 residues. Trimming shortened V by 0 bases and J by 2 bases, and 11 bases separated the two germline ends. In nucleotides, the CDR3 is TGTGCCAGCAGCTTAGCAGAGACTGGGCCCTACGAGCAGTACTTC. This codes for CASSLAETGPYEQYF.

The rearrangement uses TRBV15 and TRBJ2-7, with D tentatively TRBD2 (5 bases). The V gene lost 4 bases and the J gene lost 5 bases, with 15 bases spanning the gap. The V gene's germline CDR1 is LNHNV and CDR2 YYDKDF (reference sequence). CDR3 length equals 14 residues. The CDR3 nucleotides read TGTGCCACCAGCACCCGGACTGTGAGCCACGAGCAGTACTTC. Encoded protein: CATSTRTVSHEQYF.

The rearrangement joins TRBV7-2 to TRBJ2-7, with D hard to call. V was pared by 1 base and J by 6 bases, with 7 bases between. Germline CDR1 SGHTA, CDR2 FQGNSA. The CDR3 contains 12 residues. CDR3 DNA sequence: TGTGCCAGCAGCTTAGGGGTCCGCGAGCAGTACTTC. Translation gives CASSLGVREQYF.

The chain recombines TRBV7-8 with TRBJ2-5; 10 bases map to TRBD1. The end of the DNA aligns better with TRBJ2-7, so the J call may be wrong. The CDR3 has 15 residues. Germline CDR1 reads SGHVS; CDR2 reads FQNEAQ. The DNA for the CDR3 is TGTGCCAGCAGCCCGGGAGGGACAGGGGCGTACGAGCAGTACTTC. Translated, it gives CASSPGGTGAYEQYF.

This clone was detected a few times. The genes are TRBV19 and TRBJ1-2; TRBD1 is a possible D gene (6 bases). The V gene lost 1 base and the J gene lost 9 bases, with 12 bases spanning the gap. The CDR3 loop spans 13 amino acids. From germline, CDR1 is LNHDA and CDR2 SQIVND (reference sequence). CDR3 loop: CASSIGGGSSYTF. The CDR3 nucleotides are TGTGCCAGTAGTATAGGTGGGGGCAGTAGCTACACCTTC.

A few counts support this clone. J is TRBJ1-5 and V is TRBV27, with D possibly being TRBD1 (6 bases). The length of the CDR3 is 14 residues. From germline, CDR1 is MNHEY and CDR2 SMNVEV (reference sequence). V was cut by 5 bases and J by 1 base, with 9 bases left in between. The CDR3 region has the DNA TGTGCCAGCAGTCCCGGGACAAGCAATCAGCCCCAGCATTTT. It yields the protein CASSPGTSNQPQHF.

The CDR3, as DNA: TGTGCCAGCTCACCGGACGCCGAAGCCCGGCGGGAGCAGTTCTTC. Translated, it gives CASSPDAEARREQFF. The rearrangement links TRBV18 to TRBJ2-1; D gene ambiguous. CDR3 length: 15 residues. Trimming pared 3 bases from V and 10 bases from J, leaving 19 bases between. Germline-derived CDR1 and CDR2 are KGHSH and LQKENI.

The chain joins TRBV6-1 to TRBJ1-3, with 7 bases fitting TRBD1. CDR3 length: 15 amino acids. In germline, CDR1 is MNHNS, CDR2 SASEGT. V gave up 7 bases and J gave up 0 bases; unmatched junction bases: 6. CDR3 sequence: CASIMTGSSGNTIYF. CDR3 coding DNA: TGTGCCAGCATCATGACAGGGAGCTCTGGAAACACCATATATTTT.

The chain uses TRBV6-5 and TRBJ1-6; 7 bases map to TRBD1. The CDR3 sequence is 15 residues long. The V gene's germline CDR1 is MNHEY and CDR2 SVGAGI. V dropped 0 bases and J dropped 4; count of bases not matched to a gene: 0. The CDR3 loop is CASSYSGQYNSPLHF. The CDR3 nucleotides are TGTGCCAGCAGTTACTCGGGACAGTATAATTCACCCCTCCACTTT.

The J gene is TRBJ1-6, the V gene TRBV30; D uncertain. Deletions cut 0 bases from V and 7 bases from J, with 4 bases between. The CDR3 length is 12 residues. CDR1 and CDR2 (germline): GTSNPN, SVGIG (reference sequence). The CDR3 coding sequence is TGTGCCTGGAGTGTACAGAATTCACCCCTCCACTTT. Protein: CAWSVQNSPLHF.

V gene TRBV13 combines with J gene TRBJ2-1; 12 positions agree with TRBD2. The ends lost 3 bases at V and 4 bases at J; junction bases unmatched: 13. The CDR3 has 19 residues. Germline CDR1 and CDR2: PRHDT and FYEKMQ (reference sequence). The CDR3 DNA reads as TGTGCCAGCAGCTTCGTCTTGGGACTAGCGGGTGTTGGGTACAATGAGCAGTTCTTC. Translated: CASSFVLGLAGVGYNEQFF. The complete variable domain, with remaining parts taken from reference TRBV13 and TRBJ2-1, reads AAGVIQSPRHLIKEKRETATLKCYPIPRHDTVYWYQQGPGQDPQFLISFYEKMQSDKGSIPDRFSAQQFSDYHSELNMSSLELGDSALYFCASSFVLGLAGVGYNEQFFGPGTRLTVL.

The chain links TRBV7-2 to TRBJ1-5; TRBD1 matches at 7 bases. Germline CDR1 reads SGHTA; CDR2 reads FQGNSA. V lost 5 bases and J lost 3; bases outside the gene matches: 4. This CDR3 contains 14 residues. CDR3 sequence reads: CASSQGGFNQPQHF. In DNA, the CDR3 is TGTGCCAGCAGCCAGGGGGGGTTCAATCAGCCCCAGCATTTT.

The DNA for the CDR3 is TGCGCCAGCAGCCAAGGGCTAGCGGGACTGAACACCGGGGAGCTGTTTTTT. It codes for CASSQGLAGLNTGELFF. The rearrangement joins TRBV4-1 to TRBJ2-2; 9 bases are a match to TRBD2. In germline, CDR1 is MGHRA, CDR2 YSYEKL. The CDR3 consists of 17 residues. J gave up 1 base and V 1 base, and 4 bases lay outside the gene matches.

The chain uses TRBV21-1 and TRBJ2-5. TRBV21-1 is deemed a pseudogene. This CDR3 is built from 15 residues. The CDR3 region is CASSVKGDLQETQYF. For the CDR3, the DNA is TGTGCCAGCAGCGTTAAAGGGGACCTACAAGAGACCCAGTACTTC.